Following are 2 T cell receptor beta chains from one sample sequenced in a study of cytomegalovirus exposure and HLA in healthy donors. PCR amplification relied on 60 Vbeta primers (plus 13 Jbeta primers). The repertoire was sequenced with immunoSEQ multiplex PCR; TCRdb's copy has only in-frame clones and lacks some. The sample yields around 140,000 clones, about 80% seen once. Material for sequencing was PBMCs. Receptors were obtained from a female donor in good health and CMV-seronegative.

The V gene is TRBV7-2, the J gene TRBJ1-1; TRBD1 matches at 11 bases. The CDR3 spans 17 residues. Looked up from germline, CDR1 is SGHTA and CDR2 is FQGNSA. V lost 2 bases to trimming and J lost 0 bases; unmatched junction nucleotides: 5. The CDR3 DNA sequence: TGTGCCAGCAGCTTAATAGGACAGGGGGCTTTGAACACTGAAGCTTTCTTT. Its protein is CASSLIGQGALNTEAFF.

The chain has TRBV27 and TRBJ1-2, with 7 bases identical to TRBD1. Unmatched junction bases numbered 8, after V lost 4 bases and J lost 6 bases. This CDR3 region has 14 residues. The germline V gene encodes CDR1 MNHEY and CDR2 SMNVEV (reference sequence). Written as DNA, the CDR3 is TGTGCCAGCAGTTCACCGGACAGGCCACATGGCTACACCTTC. Translated: CASSSPDRPHGYTF.